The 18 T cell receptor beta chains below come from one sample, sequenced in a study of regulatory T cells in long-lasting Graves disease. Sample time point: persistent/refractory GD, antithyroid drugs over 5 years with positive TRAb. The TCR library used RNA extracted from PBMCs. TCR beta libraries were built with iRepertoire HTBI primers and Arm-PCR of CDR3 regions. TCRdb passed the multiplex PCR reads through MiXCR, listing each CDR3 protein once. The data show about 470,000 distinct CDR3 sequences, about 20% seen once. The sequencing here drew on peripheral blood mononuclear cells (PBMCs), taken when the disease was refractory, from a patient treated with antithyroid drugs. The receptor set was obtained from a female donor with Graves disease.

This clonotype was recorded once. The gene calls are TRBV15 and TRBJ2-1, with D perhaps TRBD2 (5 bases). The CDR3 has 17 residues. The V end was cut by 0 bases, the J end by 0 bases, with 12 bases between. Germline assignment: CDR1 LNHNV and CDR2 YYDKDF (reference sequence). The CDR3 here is CATSREPSSHSYNEQFF. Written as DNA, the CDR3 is TGTGCCACCAGCAGAGAGCCTAGCAGCCACTCCTACAATGAGCAGTTCTTC.

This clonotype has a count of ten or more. CDR3 coding DNA: TGTGCCAGCAGTTTATTTACGGGAGTGGGGGAGCAGTACTTC. Translated, it gives CASSLFTGVGEQYF. The J gene is TRBJ2-7, the V gene TRBV28; TRBD2 might be the D (6 bases). In germline, CDR1 is MDHEN, CDR2 SYDVKM. V was shortened by 1 base and J by 7 bases, with 14 bases between the two germline ends. The CDR3 contains 14 residues.

The CDR3 DNA reads TGCGCCAGCAGCTTGAACTTACCCAACGCTAACTATGGCTACACCTTC. Its protein is CASSLNLPNANYGYTF. The chain carries TRBV5-1 and TRBJ1-2, with no clear D. Trimming took off 1 base at V and 0 bases at J, with 13 bases between the two ends. Germline-derived CDR1 and CDR2 are SGHRS and YFSETQ. The CDR3 spans 16 residues.

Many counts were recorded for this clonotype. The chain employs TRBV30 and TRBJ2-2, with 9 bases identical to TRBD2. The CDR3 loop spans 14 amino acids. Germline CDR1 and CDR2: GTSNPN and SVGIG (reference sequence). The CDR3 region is CSMLAGRYTGELFF. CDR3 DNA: TGTTCTATGCTAGCGGGAAGATACACCGGGGAGCTGTTTTTT.

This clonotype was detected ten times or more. The CDR3 DNA is TGTGCCAGCGGGATATCCGAGACAGTGGGTAGGCCCCAGCATTTT. Residues: CASGISETVGRPQHF. The chain uses TRBV2 and TRBJ1-5, with D possibly matching TRBD1 (5 bases). The CDR3 consists of 15 residues. V lost 8 bases, J lost 9 bases, and 23 bases lay in between. CDR1 is SNHLY, CDR2 FYNNEI, per germline. Based on the CDR3 plus reference TRBV2 and TRBJ1-5, the full variable domain is EPEVTQTPSHQVTQMGQEVILRCVPISNHLYFYWYRQILGQKVEFLVSFYNNEISEKSEIFDDQFSVERPDGSNFTLKIRSTKLEDSAMYFCASGISETVGRPQHFGDGTRLSIL.

CDR3 sequence reads: CSATWLHNEQFF. The DNA for the CDR3 is TGCAGTGCTACCTGGCTCCACAATGAGCAGTTCTTC. The chain recombines TRBV20-1 with TRBJ2-1; D is unclear. The CDR3 consists of 12 residues. Germline CDR1 is DFQATT and CDR2 is SNEGSKA (reference sequence). V gave up 4 bases and J gave up 5 bases, with 9 bases separating them.

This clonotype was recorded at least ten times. CDR3 coding DNA: TGTGCCAGCAGCGGACAGCCCGAGGATGAAAAACTGTTTTTT. Its translation is CASSGQPEDEKLFF. The gene calls are TRBV9 and TRBJ1-4; possibly TRBD1 for D (5 bases). Trimming took 3 bases from V and 6 from J, leaving 12 bases between them. CDR1 and CDR2 from the germline V gene are SGDLS and YYNGEE. The CDR3 is made up of 14 amino acids.

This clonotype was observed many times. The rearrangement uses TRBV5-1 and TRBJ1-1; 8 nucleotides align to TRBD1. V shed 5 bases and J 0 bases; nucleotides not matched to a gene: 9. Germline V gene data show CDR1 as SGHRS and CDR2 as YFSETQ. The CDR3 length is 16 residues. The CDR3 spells CASSLAPGGLNTEAFF. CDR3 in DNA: TGCGCCAGCAGTCTGGCCCCAGGGGGCTTGAACACTGAAGCTTTCTTT.

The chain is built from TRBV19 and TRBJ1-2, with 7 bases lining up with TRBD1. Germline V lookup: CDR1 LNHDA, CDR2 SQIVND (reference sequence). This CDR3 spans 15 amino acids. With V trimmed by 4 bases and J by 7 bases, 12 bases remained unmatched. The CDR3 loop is CASSTRQGEISGYTF. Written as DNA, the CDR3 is TGTGCCAGTAGTACCCGACAGGGTGAGATCTCTGGCTACACCTTC.

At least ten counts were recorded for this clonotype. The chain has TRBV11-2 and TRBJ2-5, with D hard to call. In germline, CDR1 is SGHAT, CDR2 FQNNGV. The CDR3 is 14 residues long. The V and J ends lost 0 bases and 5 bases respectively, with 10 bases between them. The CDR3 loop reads CASSLDGQVETQYF. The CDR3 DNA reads TGTGCCAGCAGCTTAGATGGCCAGGTGGAGACCCAGTACTTC.

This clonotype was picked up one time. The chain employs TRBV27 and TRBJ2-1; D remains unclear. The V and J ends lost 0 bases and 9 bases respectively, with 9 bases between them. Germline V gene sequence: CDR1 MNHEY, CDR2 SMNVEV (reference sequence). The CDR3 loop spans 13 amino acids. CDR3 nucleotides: TGTGCCAGCAGTTTATCGATTGGGTCTGAGCAGTTCTTC. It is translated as CASSLSIGSEQFF.

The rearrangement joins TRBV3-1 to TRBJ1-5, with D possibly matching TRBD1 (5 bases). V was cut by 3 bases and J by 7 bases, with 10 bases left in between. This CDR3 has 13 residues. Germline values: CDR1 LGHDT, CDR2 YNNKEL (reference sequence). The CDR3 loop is CASSQGLLQPQHF. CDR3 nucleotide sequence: TGTGCCAGCAGCCAGGGGCTCCTCCAGCCCCAGCATTTT. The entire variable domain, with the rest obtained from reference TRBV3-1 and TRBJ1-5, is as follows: DTAVSQTPKYLVTQMGNDKSIKCEQNLGHDTMYWYKQDSKKFLKIMFSYNNKELIINETVPNRFSPKSPDKAHLNLHINSLELGDSAVYFCASSQGLLQPQHFGDGTRLSIL.

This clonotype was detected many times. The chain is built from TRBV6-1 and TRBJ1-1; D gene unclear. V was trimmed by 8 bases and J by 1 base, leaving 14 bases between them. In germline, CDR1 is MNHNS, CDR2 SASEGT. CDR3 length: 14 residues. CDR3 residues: CASGRNYWNTEAFF. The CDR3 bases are TGTGCCAGCGGAAGGAATTACTGGAACACTGAAGCTTTCTTT.

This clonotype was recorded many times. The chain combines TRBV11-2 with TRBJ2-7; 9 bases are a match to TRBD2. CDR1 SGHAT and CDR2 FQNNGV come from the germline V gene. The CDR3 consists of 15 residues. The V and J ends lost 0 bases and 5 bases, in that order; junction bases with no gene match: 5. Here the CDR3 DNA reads TGTGCCAGCAGCTTAGATGGAGGACTAGCGAACGAGCAGTACTTC. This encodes CASSLDGGLANEQYF.

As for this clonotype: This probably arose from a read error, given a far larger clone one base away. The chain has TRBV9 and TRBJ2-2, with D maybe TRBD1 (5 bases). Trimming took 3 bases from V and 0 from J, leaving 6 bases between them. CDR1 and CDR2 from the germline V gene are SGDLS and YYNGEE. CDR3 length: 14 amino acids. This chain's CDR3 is CASSEGTNTGELFF. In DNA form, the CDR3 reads TGTGCCAGCAGCGAGGGGACGAACACCGGGGAGCTGTTTTTT.

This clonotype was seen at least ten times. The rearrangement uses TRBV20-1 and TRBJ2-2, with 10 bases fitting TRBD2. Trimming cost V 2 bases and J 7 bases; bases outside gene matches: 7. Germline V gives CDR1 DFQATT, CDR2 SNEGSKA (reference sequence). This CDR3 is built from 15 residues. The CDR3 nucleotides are TGCAGTGCTAGAAGCCTAGCGGGAGTTAACGGGGAGCTGTTTTTT. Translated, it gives CSARSLAGVNGELFF.

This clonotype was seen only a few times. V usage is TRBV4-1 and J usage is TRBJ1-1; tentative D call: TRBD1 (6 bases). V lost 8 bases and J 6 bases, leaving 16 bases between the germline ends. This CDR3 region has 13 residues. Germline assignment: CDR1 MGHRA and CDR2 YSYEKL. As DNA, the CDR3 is TGCGCCAGCGGCAACACAGGGACCGCTGAAGCTTTCTTT. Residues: CASGNTGTAEAFF.

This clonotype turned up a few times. CDR3 sequence reads: CASSSTDKNTEAFF. CDR3 bases: TGTGCCAGCAGCTCCACCGACAAGAACACTGAAGCTTTCTTT. The chain has TRBV7-9 and TRBJ1-1; no definite D call. The CDR3 is 14 amino acids. The germline gives CDR1 SEHNR, CDR2 FQNEAQ (reference sequence). V lost 4 bases, J lost 1 base, and 10 bases lay in between.